This T cell receptor (beta chain) was retrieved from a study of blood T cell repertoires in COVID-19. CDR1 is LNHDA, CDR2 SQIVND, per germline (reference sequence). The CDR3 is 15 residues long. Trimming took 5 bases from V and 2 from J, leaving 16 bases between them. Profiled with immunoSEQ multiplex PCR; TCRdb holds only in-frame clones, not every one. The sample yields 40,000 to 65,000 clones, around 84% seen once. The TCR originated in an older man with active COVID-19. The source material was peripheral blood. This chain links TRBV19 with TRBJ2-7, with a tentative D call TRBD1 (6 bases). CDR3 bases: TGTGCCAGTAGTCGCAAGACAGGTGTAGCCTACGAGCAGTACTTC. Amino acids: CASSRKTGVAYEQYF.